This TCR beta chain was profiled in a study of blood T cell repertoires in COVID-19. The assay was immunoSEQ multiplex PCR, and TCRdb's table has in-frame clones only and misses some. The sample includes about 190,000 clones, roughly 84% seen only once; the top ten take about 10%. CDR1 and CDR2 from the germline V gene are GTSNPN and SVGIG (reference sequence). This CDR3 is 17 amino acids long. With V trimmed by 3 bases and J by 3 bases, 10 bases remained unmatched. This clonotype originated in a woman older than 75 with active or convalescent COVID-19. This chain connects TRBV30 to TRBJ2-3, with 12 bases fitting TRBD2. The sequencing sample was made of peripheral blood. CDR3 residues: CAWRPGPSGRDTDTQYF. The CDR3 DNA follows: TGTGCCTGGAGACCGGGCCCTAGCGGGAGGGATACAGATACGCAGTATTTT.